A single sample gave rise to the 23 T cell receptor beta chains below, sequenced in a study of blood T cell repertoires in COVID-19. Libraries were prepared by immunoSEQ multiplex PCR; TCRdb keeps only in-frame clonotypes and omits some of them. The sample holds 150,000 to 200,000 clones, about 70% seen once. The specimen was peripheral blood. The receptors come from a woman aged 45-60 years with active or convalescent COVID-19.

CDR3 nucleotide sequence: TGTGCCAGCAGCCAACGACAGGGGGCATACCCAACTAATGAAAAACTGTTTTTT. It specifies CASSQRQGAYPTNEKLFF. This chain connects TRBV14 to TRBJ1-4; the match to TRBD1 covers 10 bases. V lost 2 bases, J lost 0 bases, and 6 bases stayed unmatched. This CDR3 region has 18 residues. The germline gives CDR1 SGHDN, CDR2 FVKESK.

The J gene is TRBJ2-2, the V gene TRBV2; D might be TRBD1 (6 bases). This CDR3 is built from 15 residues. V was shortened by 3 bases and J by 6 bases, with 14 bases between the two germline ends. Germline loops: CDR1 SNHLY, CDR2 FYNNEI. For the CDR3, the DNA is TGTGCCAGCAGTGAGCGACAGGTAGAAGCCGGGGAGCTGTTTTTT. As protein: CASSERQVEAGELFF.

The chain recombines TRBV12-3 or TRBV12-4 with TRBJ2-3, with D possibly TRBD1 on 6 matching bases. V lost 2 bases, J lost 3 bases, and 6 bases lay in between. The CDR3 is made up of 13 amino acids. The chain's CDR3 is CASSLTGTDTQYF. The CDR3 DNA sequence: TGTGCCAGCAGTTTAACAGGGACAGATACGCAGTATTTT.

Only a few counts were recorded for this clone. V and J are TRBV19 and TRBJ2-6, with D perhaps matching TRBD1 (6 bases). Between the trimmed V and J ends, which lost 10 bases and 0 bases, there was a span of 13 bases. The CDR3 is 15 residues long. The germline CDR1 and CDR2 sequences are LNHDA and SQIVND (reference sequence). This CDR3 is CATTGISSGANVLTF. The CDR3 nucleotides read TGTGCCACTACAGGGATATCCTCTGGGGCCAACGTCCTGACTTTC.

Only one count was recorded for this clone. The chain carries TRBV7-2 and TRBJ2-5; 7 nucleotides match TRBD2. V shed 5 bases and J 3 bases; nucleotides not matched to a gene: 6. Germline V gene sequence: CDR1 SGHTA, CDR2 FQGNSA. CDR3 size: 14 residues. The CDR3 reads CASSAGGTKETQYF. For the CDR3, the DNA is TGTGCCAGCAGCGCAGGCGGGACTAAAGAGACCCAGTACTTC.

J is TRBJ2-4 and V is TRBV18, with TRBD2 matching 14 bases. The CDR3 has 17 amino acids. V shed 3 bases and J 4 bases; nucleotides not matched to a gene: 5. CDR1 and CDR2 (germline): KGHSH, LQKENI. CDR3 in DNA: TGTGCCAGCTCACCGGGACTAGCGGGGGAGCCTAAAAACATTCAGTACTTC. Translated, it gives CASSPGLAGEPKNIQYF.

This clone was seen a few times. This chain links TRBV5-4 with TRBJ2-3; TRBD2 matches at 10 bases. The CDR3 is made up of 17 amino acids. CDR1 is SGHNT and CDR2 is YYREEE in the germline V gene (reference sequence). The ends lost 4 bases at V and 6 bases at J; junction bases unmatched: 14. CDR3 residues: CASSPHPGLAEEDTQYF. In DNA, the CDR3 is TGTGCCAGCAGCCCTCACCCCGGACTAGCGGAAGAGGATACGCAGTATTTT.

This clone was observed once. The V and J genes are TRBV18 and TRBJ1-6; a weak D match, TRBD1 (6 bases). This CDR3 region has 17 residues. The germline gives CDR1 KGHSH, CDR2 LQKENI. Trimming took off 8 bases at V and 0 bases at J, with 17 bases between the two ends. The CDR3 region is CASTLTGTGSYNSPLHF. As DNA, the CDR3 is TGTGCCAGCACCTTAACAGGGACGGGCTCCTATAATTCACCCCTCCACTTT.

This clone was seen a single time. V usage is TRBV6-5 and J usage is TRBJ1-2; 11 nucleotides align to TRBD1. Per germline, CDR1 MNHEY and CDR2 SVGAGI. V was pared by 6 bases and J by 9 bases, with 6 bases of the junction left unmatched. This CDR3 has 13 residues. For the CDR3, the DNA is TGTGCCAGCAGCAACGGACAGGGGGCTAGCTACACCTTC. It encodes CASSNGQGASYTF.

The J gene is TRBJ1-2, the V gene TRBV5-1, with 8 bases matching TRBD1. Germline V lookup: CDR1 SGHRS, CDR2 YFSETQ. The CDR3 length is 16 residues. V lost 7 bases to trimming and J lost 3 bases; unmatched junction nucleotides: 14. Here the CDR3 reads CASSFKSTGDYYGYTF. The DNA for the CDR3 is TGCGCCAGCTCTTTTAAATCGACAGGGGATTACTATGGCTACACCTTC. The complete variable domain, with remaining parts taken from reference TRBV5-1 and TRBJ1-2, reads KAGVTQTPRYLIKTRGQQVTLSCSPISGHRSVSWYQQTPGQGLQFLFEYFSETQRNKGNFPGRFSGRQFSNSRSEMNVSTLELGDSALYLCASSFKSTGDYYGYTFGSGTRLTVV.

The rearrangement uses TRBV30 and TRBJ2-4; a weak D match, TRBD1 (6 bases). Germline V gene data show CDR1 as GTSNPN and CDR2 as SVGIG (reference sequence). V was pared by 5 bases and J by 2 bases, with 13 bases between. This CDR3 has 14 residues. CDR3 bases: TGTGCCTGGGGGAAACAGGGTCCCAAAAACATTCAGTACTTC. It translates to CAWGKQGPKNIQYF.

The V call is TRBV7-6, the J call TRBJ1-3; D remains ambiguous. Germline assignment: CDR1 SGHVS and CDR2 FNYEAQ. CDR3 length: 15 residues. The ends were cut back, 0 bases at V and 4 bases at J, with 10 bases in the middle. CDR3 loop: CASSLAIGGGNTIYF. CDR3 DNA: TGTGCCAGCAGCTTAGCGATCGGCGGAGGAAACACCATATATTTT.

This clone has just a few counts. The chain recombines TRBV7-2 with TRBJ2-7, with a tentative D call TRBD1 (6 bases). Trimming took 0 bases from V and 3 from J, leaving 9 bases between them. This CDR3 is built from 14 residues. The germline gives CDR1 SGHTA, CDR2 FQGNSA. This CDR3 reads CASSLATGDYEQYF. DNA of the CDR3: TGTGCCAGCAGCTTAGCGACAGGCGACTACGAGCAGTACTTC.

The V gene is TRBV18, the J gene TRBJ1-5; D is unclear. Trimming shortened V by 3 bases and J by 0 bases, and 9 bases separated the two germline ends. Germline CDR1 reads KGHSH; CDR2 reads LQKENI. The length of the CDR3 is 15 residues. DNA for the CDR3: TGTGCCAGCTCACCCGGCAGACTTAGCAATCAGCCCCAGCATTTT. Protein product: CASSPGRLSNQPQHF.

This chain links TRBV7-8 with TRBJ1-2, with TRBD1 identical over 9 bases. The ends lost 4 bases at V and 5 bases at J; junction bases unmatched: 5. This CDR3 region has 14 residues. Germline V gene sequence: CDR1 SGHVS, CDR2 FQNEAQ. The CDR3 DNA follows: TGTGCCAGCAGCTGGGGGACAGGGAAGTATGGCTACACCTTC. This encodes CASSWGTGKYGYTF.

V and J are TRBV4-3 and TRBJ2-2; 7 bases are a match to TRBD1. Germline V gene data show CDR1 as LGHNA and CDR2 as YSLEER. The CDR3 sequence is 14 residues long. Trimming at V came to 0 bases and at J to 7 bases, leaving 2 bases not matched to a gene. CDR3 region: CASSQDRTGGELFF. DNA for the CDR3: TGCGCCAGCAGCCAAGATCGGACAGGCGGGGAGCTGTTTTTT.

This clone has only a few counts. The chain links TRBV14 to TRBJ1-2; 7 nucleotides align to TRBD1. The CDR3 is made up of 13 amino acids. V was clipped by 6 bases and J by 8 bases; unmatched bases: 9. Germline CDR1 SGHDN, CDR2 FVKESK. The DNA of the CDR3 is TGTGCCAGCAGTTTCCAGGGGGTGAGGGGCTACACCTTC. This encodes CASSFQGVRGYTF.

The chain has TRBV5-1 and TRBJ1-4, with TRBD1 as a possible D gene (6 bases). CDR3 size: 15 residues. Germline lookup yields CDR1 SGHRS and CDR2 YFSETQ. The V end lost 0 bases, the J end lost 6 bases, and 12 bases lay between the germline ends. The CDR3 nucleotides are TGCGCCAGCAGCTTGGGCGGGCGGACAGATGAAAAACTGTTTTTT. Residues: CASSLGGRTDEKLFF.

The CDR3 coding sequence is TGTGCCTGGGGGCCCGGACAGGGGTCCTACAATGAGCAGTTCTTC. This translates into CAWGPGQGSYNEQFF. J is TRBJ2-1 and V is TRBV30, with 9 bases lining up with TRBD1. CDR1 and CDR2 from the germline V gene are GTSNPN and SVGIG (reference sequence). This CDR3 comprises 15 residues. Trimming cost V 5 bases and J 1 base; bases outside gene matches: 6.

This clone came up a few times. The chain has TRBV18 and TRBJ1-2; D is unclear. The CDR3 has 14 residues. The V gene lost 4 bases and the J gene lost 3 bases, with 12 bases spanning the gap. The germline V gene encodes CDR1 KGHSH and CDR2 LQKENI. The CDR3 DNA sequence: TGTGCCAGCTCACGCCCAGGTTCGCACTATGGCTACACCTTC. Amino acid sequence: CASSRPGSHYGYTF.

The chain links TRBV28 to TRBJ1-5; D is possibly TRBD1 (5 bases). Germline assignment: CDR1 MDHEN and CDR2 SYDVKM. Trimming took off 3 bases at V and 7 bases at J, with 13 bases between the two ends. This CDR3 has 14 amino acids. The DNA of the CDR3 is TGTGCCAGCAGTTTCGGGGGTATAGGACAGCCCCAGCATTTT. Its protein product is CASSFGGIGQPQHF.

The gene calls are TRBV10-3 and TRBJ1-1, with D tentatively TRBD1 (6 bases). Germline CDR1 is ENHRY and CDR2 is SYGVKD. This CDR3 is built from 13 residues. V was clipped by 9 bases and J by 2 bases, with 13 bases between them. The DNA for the CDR3 is TGTGCCATAAAACAGGGAATCAACACTGAAGCTTTCTTT. This sequence encodes CAIKQGINTEAFF.

The rearrangement links TRBV7-9 to TRBJ1-3, with no clear D. CDR1 is SEHNR and CDR2 is FQNEAQ in the germline V gene (reference sequence). CDR3 size: 12 residues. The ends were cut back, 5 bases at V and 4 bases at J, with 6 bases in the middle. The CDR3 DNA is TGTGCCAGCAGCCAGACAGGAAACACCATATATTTT. The encoded protein is CASSQTGNTIYF.